This is a list of T cell receptor beta chains from one sample in a study of shared clonotypes between healthy human individuals. Using immunoSEQ multiplex PCR, the repertoire was profiled, and TCRdb retains in-frame clones only, with some absent. The sample holds about 2.4 million clones, about 92% seen once. Sequenced sample: naive CD4+ T cells sorted from blood. These receptors were taken from a man between 18 and 29 years old in good health. Both conserved end residues are part of each CDR3. The D gene is left open where the match is weak. Size values are once, few and many counts, or a class for expanded clones, and some rows have none.

NA | TRBJ2-7 | TRBV28 | 13 | NA | CASSFGEFYEQYF | TGTGCCAGCAGTTTTGGTGAGTTCTACGAGCAGTACTTC
NA | TRBJ2-7 | TRBV11-2 | 14 | NA | CASSFNGNSYEQYF | TGTGCCAGCAGCTTTAACGGCAACTCCTACGAGCAGTACTTC
NA | TRBJ2-7 | TRBV11-2 | 14 | NA | CASSLVGRGYEQYF | TGTGCCAGCAGCTTAGTGGGTAGGGGCTACGAGCAGTACTTC
NA | TRBJ2-1 | TRBV19 | 15 | TRBD2 | CASSIVPSGGNEQFF | TGTGCCAGTAGTATAGTACCTAGCGGGGGTAATGAGCAGTTCTTC
NA | TRBJ1-2 | TRBV11-2 | 13 | TRBD1 | CASSLTGGLSYTF | TGTGCCAGCAGCCTGACAGGGGGCCTTAGCTACACCTTC
NA | TRBJ2-3 | TRBV5-3 | 14 | NA | CARSFRTRTDTQYF | TGTGCCAGAAGCTTCCGGACCCGCACAGATACGCAGTATTTT
NA | TRBJ1-6 | TRBV10-3 | 16 | TRBD1 | CAISGQDRGVYSPLHF | TGTGCCATCAGTGGGCAGGACAGGGGAGTTTATTCACCCCTCCACTTT
NA | TRBJ2-5 | TRBV7-9 | 15 | TRBD2 | CASSVGGGRGETQYF | TGTGCCAGCAGCGTGGGCGGGGGACGAGGAGAGACCCAGTACTTC
NA | TRBJ1-6 | TRBV6-1 | 17 | NA | CASSEDYLPPYNSPLHF | TGTGCCAGCAGTGAAGATTACCTACCCCCTTATAATTCACCCCTCCACTTT
few | TRBJ2-7 | TRBV11-2 | 15 | NA | CASSDPGSRPYEQYF | TGTGCCAGCAGCGACCCAGGGAGTAGGCCCTACGAGCAGTACTTC
NA | TRBJ1-2 | TRBV6-6 | 13 | TRBD1 | CASSPRGHDGYTF | TGTGCCAGCAGTCCGAGGGGGCACGATGGCTACACCTTC
NA | TRBJ1-1 | TRBV7-2 | 15 | NA | CASSLVAGLGAEAFF | TGTGCCAGCAGCTTAGTCGCGGGCCTGGGGGCTGAAGCTTTCTTT
once | TRBJ2-5 | TRBV30 | 16 | TRBD2 | CAWSAGGLAGVETQYF | TGTGCCTGGAGTGCCGGGGGACTAGCGGGAGTCGAGACCCAGTACTTC
NA | TRBJ2-7 | TRBV10-3 | 14 | NA | CAISELGGGDEQYF | TGTGCCATCAGTGAACTAGGGGGGGGAGACGAGCAGTACTTC
NA | TRBJ1-1 | TRBV6-5 | 14 | NA | CASSRGGPGTEAFF | TGTGCCAGCAGCAGAGGAGGGCCAGGTACTGAAGCTTTCTTT
NA | TRBJ2-5 | TRBV18 | 13 | TRBD1 | CASSPGTVLTQYF | TGTGCCAGCTCACCCGGGACAGTCCTCACCCAGTACTTC
once | TRBJ2-2 | TRBV5-1 | 13 | NA | CASSLEGAGELFF | TGCGCCAGCAGCTTGGAAGGGGCCGGGGAGCTGTTTTTT
NA | TRBJ2-1 | TRBV7-6 | 15 | NA | CASSLTGLITIEQFF | TGTGCCAGCAGCTTAACAGGGCTAATCACCATTGAGCAGTTCTTC
NA | TRBJ2-1 | TRBV30 | 11 | NA | CAWSGLHEQFF | TGTGCCTGGAGTGGATTACATGAGCAGTTCTTC
NA | TRBJ1-6 | TRBV7-2 | 14 | TRBD1 | CASSRQGTNSPLHF | TGTGCCAGCAGCCGACAGGGCACGAATTCACCCCTCCACTTT
NA | TRBJ1-1 | TRBV6-6 | 15 | NA | CASTSFGGANTEAFF | TGTGCCAGCACCTCCTTTGGGGGGGCGAACACTGAAGCTTTCTTT
NA | TRBJ2-7 | TRBV7-2 | 15 | TRBD2 | CASSFGLAGTDEQYF | TGTGCCAGCAGCTTTGGACTAGCGGGAACAGACGAGCAGTACTTC
NA | TRBJ2-3 | TRBV2 | 17 | TRBD2 | CASSRTSGVVSTDTQYF | TGTGCCAGCAGTCGGACTAGCGGAGTGGTTAGCACAGATACGCAGTATTTT
NA | TRBJ2-5 | TRBV10-1 | 16 | NA | CASSESLGPVLQTQYF | TGCGCCAGCAGTGAGTCGCTGGGGCCGGTTTTGCAGACCCAGTACTTC
NA | TRBJ2-7 | TRBV5-8 | 17 | TRBD1 | CASSLAGTGGFPYEQYF | TGTGCCAGCAGCTTGGCCGGGACAGGGGGTTTCCCCTACGAGCAGTACTTC
NA | TRBJ2-2 | TRBV6-4 | 15 | NA | CASSDSGRNTGELFF | TGTGCCAGCAGTGACTCGGGCAGGAACACCGGGGAGCTGTTTTTT
NA | TRBJ2-3 | TRBV5-4 | 16 | TRBD2 | CASSFWLAGTTDTQYF | TGTGCCAGCAGCTTTTGGCTAGCGGGAACCACAGATACGCAGTATTTT
NA | TRBJ2-7 | TRBV2 | 12 | NA | CASSVGSYEQYF | TGTGCCAGCAGCGTGGGATCGTACGAGCAGTACTTC
NA | TRBJ2-2 | TRBV9 | 12 | NA | CASSVEVGELFF | TGTGCCAGCAGCGTAGAAGTCGGGGAGCTGTTTTTT
NA | TRBJ1-1 | TRBV30 | 15 | NA | CAWSVMGNKNTEAFF | TGTGCCTGGAGTGTCATGGGAAACAAGAACACTGAAGCTTTCTTT
NA | TRBJ1-2 | TRBV5-1 | 13 | NA | CASSIQANYGYTF | TGCGCCAGCAGCATCCAAGCTAACTATGGCTACACCTTC
NA | TRBJ1-1 | TRBV28 | 15 | NA | CASSARSPGNTEAFF | TGTGCCAGCAGTGCCAGGAGCCCGGGGAACACTGAAGCTTTCTTT
NA | TRBJ1-5 | TRBV23-1 | 15 | NA | CASSPDSYSNQPQHF | TGCGCCAGCAGTCCTGACAGTTATAGCAATCAGCCCCAGCATTTT
NA | TRBJ1-2 | TRBV5-4 | 14 | TRBD1 | CASSLDRGPYGYTF | TGTGCCAGCAGCTTGGACAGGGGGCCCTATGGCTACACCTTC
NA | TRBJ2-7 | TRBV27 | 14 | NA | CASSLERANNEQYF | TGTGCCAGCAGTTTAGAGAGGGCAAACAACGAGCAGTACTTC
NA | TRBJ2-4 | TRBV6-1 | 12 | NA | CASSVVGDIQYF | TGTGCCAGCAGTGTAGTGGGGGACATTCAGTACTTC
NA | TRBJ1-4 | TRBV14 | 16 | NA | CASSQSDRGRFEKLFF | TGTGCCAGCAGCCAATCCGATAGGGGAAGATTTGAAAAACTGTTTTTT